What follows are 21 T cell receptor beta chains derived from one specimen sequenced in a study of spatial heterogeneity in lung cancer (dated by TCRdb to about 2019). Libraries were built with 5' RACE. Instrument used: NextSeq 500. The raw public data were reprocessed by TCRdb itself: fastp quality trimming at Q25, MiXCR clonotype calling, in-frame beta chains only. Rows are combined by CDR3 protein, so each entry shows the most common genes and DNA. The sample table lists about 120,000 distinct CDR3 sequences, 10% to 11% of them with a count of one. Jointly, the top ten make up 20% to 25% of the sample. This specimen's time point label, interpreted: blood at routine non-recurrence follow-up after resection. Sample: PBMCs, taken at follow-up. The receptor source for this set is a female donor with early-stage non-small cell lung cancer.

The rearrangement uses TRBV5-5 and TRBJ1-1; no clear D gene. This CDR3 spans 16 amino acids. V lost 2 bases and J 4 bases, leaving 18 bases between the germline ends. Germline loops: CDR1 SGHKS, CDR2 YYEKEE (reference sequence). CDR3 loop: CASSFSGIDLRTEAFF. CDR3 bases: TGTGCCAGCAGCTTTTCCGGTATTGACCTCCGCACTGAAGCTTTCTTT.

This clonotype occurred a few times. V usage is TRBV27 and J usage is TRBJ2-5, with 12 nucleotides matching TRBD1. CDR1 is MNHEY, CDR2 SMNVEV, per germline (reference sequence). Trimming removed 5 bases from V and 5 bases from J; junction bases left unmatched: 6. The CDR3 totals 15 residues. CDR3 coding DNA: TGTGCCAGCAGTCCAGGGACAGGGGGCAGGGAGACCCAGTACTTC. This encodes CASSPGTGGRETQYF.

V and J are TRBV2 and TRBJ1-2; 7 bases are shared with TRBD1. With V trimmed by 2 bases and J by 0 bases, 12 bases remained unmatched. CDR1 and CDR2 (germline): SNHLY, FYNNEI. The CDR3 length is 18 residues. As DNA, the CDR3 is TGTGCCAGCAGTGAATGGACAGGTCGAATATCTACTAACTATGGCTACACCTTC. Protein: CASSEWTGRISTNYGYTF. Together with reference TRBV2 and TRBJ1-2, the CDR3 gives the full variable domain: EPEVTQTPSHQVTQMGQEVILRCVPISNHLYFYWYRQILGQKVEFLVSFYNNEISEKSEIFDDQFSVERPDGSNFTLKIRSTKLEDSAMYFCASSEWTGRISTNYGYTFGSGTRLTVV.

This rearrangement joins TRBV28 to TRBJ1-2; D ambiguous. The CDR3 totals 14 residues. Germline CDR1 MDHEN, CDR2 SYDVKM. Trimming shortened V by 1 base and J by 3 bases, and 9 bases separated the two germline ends. CDR3 residues: CASSLSYSDYGYTF. As DNA, the CDR3 is TGTGCCAGCAGTTTATCCTACAGCGACTATGGCTACACCTTC.

This clonotype was found a few times. The rearrangement links TRBV9 to TRBJ1-4; D is unresolved. Germline values: CDR1 SGDLS, CDR2 YYNGEE. The CDR3 is 16 residues long. The V end lost 1 base, the J end lost 0 bases, and 10 bases lay between the germline ends. The CDR3 loop is CASSVSDGTTNEKLFF. The CDR3 DNA is TGTGCCAGCAGCGTAAGCGACGGCACAACTAATGAAAAACTGTTTTTT.

This clonotype turned up a few times. This sequence joins TRBV7-3 and TRBJ2-1; weak D call: TRBD2 (5 bases). The germline V gene has CDR1 SGHTA and CDR2 FQGTGA. V was pared by 2 bases and J by 6 bases, with 17 bases between. The CDR3 contains 16 residues. In DNA, the CDR3 is TGTGCCAGCAGCTTAGCCTCCGTCGGACTGTCCAATGAGCAGTTCTTC. This translates into CASSLASVGLSNEQFF.

The rearrangement joins TRBV6-5 to TRBJ2-7; 9 bases map to TRBD1. Germline V gene sequence: CDR1 MNHEY, CDR2 SVGAGI. V shed 6 bases, J shed 3 bases, and the junction held 6 bases outside the gene matches. The CDR3 extends over 14 amino acids. CDR3 nucleotide sequence: TGTGCCAGCAGGCGAGGACAGGGGAACTACGAGCAGTACTTC. Residues: CASRRGQGNYEQYF.

This clonotype showed up just a few times. This chain connects TRBV27 to TRBJ2-1; TRBD2 is a possible D gene (7 bases). CDR3 length equals 15 residues. V was pared by 3 bases and J by 9 bases, with 18 bases between. In germline, CDR1 is MNHEY, CDR2 SMNVEV (reference sequence). CDR3 residues: CASSFGGGRFGEQFF. Here the CDR3 DNA reads TGTGCCAGCAGTTTTGGGGGGGGGCGCTTCGGTGAGCAGTTCTTC.

As regards this clonotype: The missing conserved phenylalanine or tryptophan at the end of this CDR3 makes a read error likely. The DNA is left out, because the CDR3 cannot be placed on it with certainty; the CDR3 is given as TCRdb lists it. The genes are TRBV6-1 and TRBJ2-7; the D call of TRBD1 is as the table states it, not checked on the DNA. The CDR3 is made up of 12 amino acids, end residues included. The germline V gene encodes CDR1 MNHNS and CDR2 SASEGT. This CDR3 is CASSEGVRGTLI.

This clonotype has ten or more counts. V is TRBV7-2 and J is TRBJ2-5, with 8 bases fitting TRBD2. V gave up 3 bases and J gave up 5 bases; unmatched junction bases: 5. From germline, CDR1 is SGHTA and CDR2 FQGNSA. There are 14 residues in the CDR3. The CDR3 DNA sequence: TGTGCCAGCAGCTTTTCGGGAGGGCTGGAGACCCAGTACTTC. Its protein is CASSFSGGLETQYF.

This clonotype was observed a handful of times. The gene calls are TRBV5-8 and TRBJ2-1, with 9 bases fitting TRBD2. Per germline, CDR1 SGHTS and CDR2 YDEGEE. After removal of 3 bases from V and 10 bases from J, the junction contained 5 bases not matched to a gene. This CDR3 region has 13 residues. The CDR3 is CASSYLAGEEQFF. Here the CDR3 DNA reads TGTGCCAGCAGCTACTTAGCGGGAGAGGAGCAGTTCTTC.

J is TRBJ2-5 and V is TRBV5-4, with 7 nucleotides matching TRBD2. This CDR3 region has 13 residues. The germline gives CDR1 SGHNT, CDR2 YYREEE (reference sequence). The ends lost 0 bases at V and 5 bases at J; junction bases unmatched: 1. This chain's CDR3 is CASSLGGSETQYF. The CDR3 DNA sequence: TGTGCCAGCAGCTTGGGCGGGAGTGAGACCCAGTACTTC. Full variable domain (remainder filled in from reference TRBV5-4 and TRBJ2-5): ETGVTQSPTHLIKTRGQQVTLRCSSQSGHNTVSWYQQALGQGPQFIFQYYREEENGRGNFPPRFSGLQFPNYSSELNVNALELDDSALYLCASSLGGSETQYFGPGTRLLVL.

V is TRBV9 and J is TRBJ2-2; D gene uncertain. V dropped 4 bases and J dropped 7 bases, with 8 bases sitting between them. The CDR3 is 12 amino acids. Germline-derived CDR1 and CDR2 are SGDLS and YYNGEE. The CDR3 sequence is CASSPGFGELFF. The CDR3 region has the DNA TGTGCCAGCAGCCCCGGGTTCGGGGAGCTGTTTTTT.

The genes are TRBV6-2 or TRBV6-3 and TRBJ2-1; D ambiguous. From germline, CDR1 is MNHEY and CDR2 SVGEGT. There are 15 residues in the CDR3. V was trimmed by 4 bases and J by 3 bases, leaving 13 bases between them. The CDR3 reads CASSSPGRVYNEQFF. Written as DNA, the CDR3 is TGTGCCAGCAGTTCACCCGGTAGGGTCTACAATGAGCAGTTCTTC.

This clonotype was seen ten or more times. The chain combines TRBV28 with TRBJ2-1; 13 bases map to TRBD2. V lost 5 bases and J lost 0; bases outside the gene matches: 1. The CDR3 extends over 16 amino acids. The germline V gene has CDR1 MDHEN and CDR2 SYDVKM. The CDR3 here is CASSGTSGTSYNEQFF. The CDR3 coding sequence is TGTGCCAGCAGTGGGACTAGCGGGACCTCCTACAATGAGCAGTTCTTC.

The chain couples TRBV5-1 to TRBJ2-7; D might be TRBD2 (5 bases). The germline V gene has CDR1 SGHRS and CDR2 YFSETQ. CDR3 size: 13 residues. With 6 bases removed from V and 6 bases from J, the gap between germline ends came to 16 bases. The CDR3 nucleotides read TGCGCCAGCACAGAGGGCGACATGGGCGAGCAGTACTTC. Protein product: CASTEGDMGEQYF.

The rearrangement links TRBV20-1 to TRBJ2-1; tentatively, D is TRBD2 (5 bases). The CDR3 length is 16 residues. The germline gives CDR1 DFQATT, CDR2 SNEGSKA (reference sequence). Trimming removed 0 bases from V and 2 bases from J, with 14 bases in between. In DNA, the CDR3 is TGCAGTGCTAGAGATCCGGTAGGAGGTCCCTACAATGAGCAGTTCTTC. It codes for CSARDPVGGPYNEQFF.

This clonotype was seen only a few times. This chain links TRBV18 with TRBJ1-2; D is undetermined. The V and J ends lost 4 bases and 0 bases respectively, with 18 bases between them. The V gene's germline CDR1 is KGHSH and CDR2 LQKENI. This CDR3 comprises 17 residues. CDR3 DNA sequence: TGTGCCAGCTCACTAGGTCCGGTGAGCGGTTCTAACTATGGCTACACCTTC. Its protein product is CASSLGPVSGSNYGYTF.

The rearrangement uses TRBV20-1 and TRBJ2-7; 7 nucleotides match TRBD2. The CDR3 covers 12 residues. Germline V gene lookup returns CDR1 DFQATT and CDR2 SNEGSKA (reference sequence). J gave up 6 bases and V 3 bases, and 5 bases lay outside the gene matches. This CDR3 is CSASVSGGEQYV. Written as DNA, the CDR3 is TGCAGTGCTAGTGTCTCGGGGGGCGAGCAGTACGTC.

J is TRBJ2-5 and V is TRBV19; D possibly corresponds to TRBD1 (5 bases). Trimming cost V 4 bases and J 4 bases, with 10 bases left between them. CDR3 length: 13 residues. The germline V gene encodes CDR1 LNHDA and CDR2 SQIVND (reference sequence). The CDR3 loop is CASSNSRGETQYF. The CDR3 bases are TGTGCCAGTAGTAATAGTAGGGGAGAGACCCAGTACTTC. Filled out from reference TRBV19 and TRBJ2-5, the complete variable domain reads DGGITQSPKYLFRKEGQNVTLSCEQNLNHDAMYWYRQDPGQGLRLIYYSQIVNDFQKGDIAEGYSVSREKKESFPLTVTSAQKNPTAFYLCASSNSRGETQYFGPGTRLLVL.

The chain carries TRBV10-1 and TRBJ2-3, with TRBD2 matching 10 bases. Looked up from germline, CDR1 is WNHNN and CDR2 is SYGVQD (reference sequence). The CDR3 has 15 residues. J lost 1 base, V lost 3 bases, and 1 base had no gene match. CDR3 in amino acids: CASSEGTSGTDTQYF. DNA of the CDR3: TGCGCCAGCAGTGAAGGGACTAGCGGCACAGATACGCAGTATTTT.